The rows below give T cell receptor beta chains drawn from one sample of a study of blood T cell repertoires in COVID-19. Only in-frame clones appear in the TCRdb table, and some are missing; sequencing was by immunoSEQ multiplex PCR. In the table there are about 69,000 clones, approximately 83% of which are singletons. Sample: peripheral blood. Source of these receptors: a man aged 35-49 years with COVID-19, enrolled during active disease. Both conserved end residues are trimmed from each CDR3. Not every row has a clone size; where given, it reads once, few, many or a size class.

v_call | clone_size | cdr3_aa
TRBV27 | . | ASSRQSQMNTEAF
TRBV19 | . | ASSIDPQGYNEQF
TRBV29-1 | . | SVELGDSEAF
TRBV4-1 | . | ASSQRWTAMGSSSPLH
TRBV6-1 | . | ASSEAQGFGNIQY
TRBV9 | . | ASSKTGTGASPLH
TRBV28 | . | ASSPINPGLAGGNKYNEQF
TRBV7-9 | . | ASSPIQGRGETQY
TRBV5-4 | . | ASSPGQATYEQY
TRBV6-5 | . | ASSAGGSYNEQF
TRBV6-5 | once | ASLPGTNTGELF
TRBV27 | . | ASSLSSGGPYLTDTQY
TRBV19 | . | ASSIAPVPTGELF
TRBV12-3/TRBV12-4 | once | ASRPWAGGEQY
TRBV19 | few | ASSTGGSSYNSPLH
TRBV6-6 | . | ASRERRELEKLF
TRBV6-5 | . | VAIEGFAEAF
TRBV6-5 | . | ASSLESGANVLT
TRBV6-5 | . | ASSPSTGDYGYT
TRBV2 | . | ASSVRGNTGELF
TRBV18 | . | ASSPGVAGAGPLYEQY
TRBV4-1 | . | ASSQVGYEQY
TRBV19 | few | ASSLSGNSNQPQH
TRBV29-1 | . | SVKPGTGDGRTYNSPLH
TRBV2 | . | ASISGKSSYNEQF
TRBV6-2/TRBV6-3 | . | ASSYSPIAGLYNEQF
TRBV4-1 | . | ASSQPAGGQETQY
TRBV7-9 | . | ASSLAGGQDTQY
TRBV28 | once | ASSSPGTSTHEQY
TRBV10-2 | once | ASSPAGVGYGYT
TRBV14 | . | ASSYFRGTIY
TRBV6-1 | . | ASSEAFGTMGGYT
TRBV5-1 | . | ASSLPGGMNEQY
TRBV6-2/TRBV6-3 | . | ASSYGGLPNQPQH
TRBV3-1/TRBV3-2 | . | ASSQDLDRINEKLF
TRBV7-3 | . | ASSLSGGSADTQY
TRBV11-2 | few | ASSLELQETQY
TRBV30 | . | ALGGADTQY
TRBV11-2 | . | ASSLERGWGEAF
TRBV6-1 | . | ASSEGLSSVLDTQY
TRBV27 | . | ASSLRQGSSPLH
TRBV28 | . | ASSLGLSGNTIY
TRBV28 | . | ASSLRGRVGGYT
TRBV6-6 | . | ASTQEGYGYT
TRBV12-3/TRBV12-4 | . | ASSLMGRGEAF
TRBV28 | . | ASSPSGTGDTGELF
TRBV25-1 | . | ASSAQGQYYGYT
TRBV4-1 | . | ASSPGLGDEQY
TRBV27 | few | ASSRGQGMKPQH
TRBV5-4 | few | ASSPIGANTGELF
TRBV2 | . | ANSNTATNEKLF
TRBV18 | . | ASSPQGARGEQY
TRBV19 | . | ASSARDRGTGELF
TRBV9 | . | ASSVVGQGSWNEQF
TRBV7-6 | . | ASRAGDTQY
TRBV19 | . | ASSQTSGGPNTGELF
TRBV11-2 | . | ASSQGQNNEKLF